The next 9 T cell receptor beta chains were all read from a single sample in a study of OX40 agonist ivuxolimab in advanced cancers. Some clones are missing from TCRdb's copy, which holds only in-frame ones; the method was immunoSEQ multiplex PCR. The sample has about 32,000 clones, roughly 90% seen once. Specimen: CD4+ or CD8+ T cells sorted from blood, collected in a trial of the OX40 agonist ivuxolimab. These receptors were collected from an adult with an advanced solid tumor such as melanoma, head and neck, liver or kidney cancer.

V and J are TRBV13 and TRBJ2-7; D gene ambiguous. The germline V gene has CDR1 PRHDT and CDR2 FYEKMQ (reference sequence). The CDR3 sequence is 14 residues long. Deletions cut 2 bases from V and 1 base from J, with 9 bases between. CDR3 in amino acids: CASSLMTVSYEQYF. The CDR3 DNA follows: TGTGCCAGCAGCTTAATGACGGTTTCCTACGAGCAGTACTTC. The whole variable domain, remainder taken from reference TRBV13 and TRBJ2-7, is AAGVIQSPRHLIKEKRETATLKCYPIPRHDTVYWYQQGPGQDPQFLISFYEKMQSDKGSIPDRFSAQQFSDYHSELNMSSLELGDSALYFCASSLMTVSYEQYFGPGTRLTVT.

The CDR3 DNA is TGCGCCAGCAGGGGGAACCGGCGGGGGGGCCAAGAGACCCAGTACTTC. Its protein product is CASRGNRRGGQETQYF. The genes are TRBV10-1 and TRBJ2-5; 9 bases line up with TRBD2. This CDR3 spans 16 amino acids. Germline trimming cut 6 bases from V and 1 base from J; bases unmatched to any gene: 9. The V gene's germline CDR1 is WNHNN and CDR2 SYGVQD (reference sequence).

The V call is TRBV7-9, the J call TRBJ1-3; perhaps TRBD1 as D (6 bases). The germline CDR1 and CDR2 sequences are SEHNR and FQNEAQ (reference sequence). Trimming left V 1 base short and J 1 base short, with 14 bases between. The CDR3 loop spans 17 amino acids. CDR3 nucleotide sequence: TGTGCCAGCAGCTTAGAGCTCCCAGGGGCATCTGGAAACACCATATATTTT. The encoded protein is CASSLELPGASGNTIYF.

V and J are TRBV2 and TRBJ2-7; 12 bases map to TRBD2. Looked up from germline, CDR1 is SNHLY and CDR2 is FYNNEI. The CDR3 loop spans 16 amino acids. The V gene end was trimmed by 3 bases and the J gene end by 6 bases; junction bases not matched to a gene: 9. The CDR3 loop reads CASSEGTSGLLREQYF. The CDR3 DNA reads as TGTGCCAGCAGTGAGGGGACTAGCGGGTTGTTGCGCGAGCAGTACTTC.

J is TRBJ2-3 and V is TRBV7-6; TRBD2 matches at 7 bases. J gave up 4 bases and V 1 base, and 5 bases lay outside the gene matches. The CDR3 is made up of 15 amino acids. Germline-derived CDR1 and CDR2 are SGHVS and FNYEAQ. CDR3 nucleotide sequence: TGTGCCAGCAGCTTAGAAGCGGGATTTGCAGATACGCAGTATTTT. Translating gives CASSLEAGFADTQYF.

The rearrangement joins TRBV6-5 to TRBJ2-1; 8 bases map to TRBD1. Trimming took 6 bases from V and 3 from J; bases not matched to a gene: 7. The germline V gene has CDR1 MNHEY and CDR2 SVGAGI. This CDR3 contains 15 residues. Here the CDR3 reads CASSLGQGNYNEQFF. The CDR3 DNA reads as TGTGCCAGCAGCCTCGGACAGGGAAACTACAATGAGCAGTTCTTC.

This clone was recorded a few times. The rearrangement uses TRBV7-6 and TRBJ1-4, with D uncertain. V lost 5 bases and J lost 6, with 13 bases in between. Germline CDR1 is SGHVS and CDR2 is FNYEAQ. CDR3 size: 14 residues. This CDR3 reads CASSPSGPYEKLFF. The DNA for the CDR3 is TGTGCCAGCAGCCCATCAGGTCCCTATGAAAAACTGTTTTTT.

This chain links TRBV7-9 with TRBJ1-1; the D is unclear. Germline V gives CDR1 SEHNR, CDR2 FQNEAQ (reference sequence). CDR3 length equals 13 residues. The V and J ends lost 5 bases and 6 bases respectively, with 13 bases between them. The CDR3 DNA reads as TGTGCCAGCAGCCTTCCTCGTATTCCTGAAGCTTTCTTT. It is translated as CASSLPRIPEAFF.

The chain links TRBV9 to TRBJ2-7, with 10 bases lining up with TRBD1. Germline CDR1 reads SGDLS; CDR2 reads YYNGEE. The CDR3 loop spans 15 amino acids. J was trimmed by 6 bases and V by 3 bases; bases with no gene match: 9. The CDR3 spells CASSEKPGQGTEQYF. CDR3 sequence (DNA): TGTGCCAGCAGCGAAAAACCGGGACAGGGGACCGAGCAGTACTTC.